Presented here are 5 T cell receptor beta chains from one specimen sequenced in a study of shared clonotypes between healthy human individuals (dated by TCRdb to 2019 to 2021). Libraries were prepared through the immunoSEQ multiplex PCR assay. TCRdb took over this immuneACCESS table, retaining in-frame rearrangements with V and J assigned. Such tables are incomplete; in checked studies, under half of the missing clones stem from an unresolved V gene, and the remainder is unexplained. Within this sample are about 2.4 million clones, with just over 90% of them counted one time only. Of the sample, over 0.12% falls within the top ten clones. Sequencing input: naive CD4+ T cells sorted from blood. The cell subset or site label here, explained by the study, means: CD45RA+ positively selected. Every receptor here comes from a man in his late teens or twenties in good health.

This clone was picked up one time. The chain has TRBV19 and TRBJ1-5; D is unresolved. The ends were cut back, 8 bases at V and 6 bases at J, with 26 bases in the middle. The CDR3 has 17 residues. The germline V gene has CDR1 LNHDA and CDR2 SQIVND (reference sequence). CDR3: CASFRRWEGKKGQPQHF. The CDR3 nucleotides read TGTGCCAGTTTTAGGAGGTGGGAGGGAAAAAAAGGTCAGCCCCAGCATTTT.

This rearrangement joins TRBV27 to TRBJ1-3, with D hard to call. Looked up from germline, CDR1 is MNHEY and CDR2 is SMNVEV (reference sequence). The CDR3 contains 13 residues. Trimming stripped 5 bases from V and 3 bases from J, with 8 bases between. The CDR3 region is CASSREGGNTIYF. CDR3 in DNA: TGTGCCAGCAGTAGGGAGGGTGGAAACACCATATATTTT.

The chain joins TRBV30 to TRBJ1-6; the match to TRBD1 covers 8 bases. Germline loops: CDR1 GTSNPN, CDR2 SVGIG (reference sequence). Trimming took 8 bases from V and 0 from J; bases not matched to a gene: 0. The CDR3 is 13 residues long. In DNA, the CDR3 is TGTGCCGGACAGGGCTCCTATAATTCACCCCTCCACTTT. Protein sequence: CAGQGSYNSPLHF.

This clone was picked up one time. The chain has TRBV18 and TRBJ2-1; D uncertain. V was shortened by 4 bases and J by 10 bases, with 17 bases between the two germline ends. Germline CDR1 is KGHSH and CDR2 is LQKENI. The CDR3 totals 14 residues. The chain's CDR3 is CASSLDERGAEQFF. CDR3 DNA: TGTGCCAGCTCACTGGACGAGAGAGGTGCCGAGCAGTTCTTC.

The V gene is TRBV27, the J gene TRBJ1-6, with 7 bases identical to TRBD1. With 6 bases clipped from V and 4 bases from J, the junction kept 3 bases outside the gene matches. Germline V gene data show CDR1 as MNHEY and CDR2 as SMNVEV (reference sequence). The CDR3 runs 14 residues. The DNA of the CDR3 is TGTGCCAGCAGATCACAGGGGTATAATTCACCCCTCCACTTT. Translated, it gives CASRSQGYNSPLHF.